These T cell receptor beta chains were read from a single sample in a study of blood T cell repertoires in COVID-19. Libraries were prepared by immunoSEQ multiplex PCR; TCRdb keeps only in-frame clonotypes and omits some of them. The sample holds under 200,000 clones, 75% to 90% seen once. The sequenced sample consisted of peripheral blood. The receptors here all came from a man aged 55 to 70 with acute or convalescent COVID-19. The CDR3 runs from the conserved cysteine through the conserved F or W. Fields, in order: V gene, J gene, CDR3 protein.

>TRBV7-6|TRBJ2-7
CASSLAPSGKYEQYF
>TRBV4-2|TRBJ1-2
CASSQYDRELNYGYTF
>TRBV9|TRBJ2-1
CASSAGTSGGPYNEQFF
>TRBV5-8|TRBJ1-1
CASSLSAQTEAFF
>TRBV5-5|TRBJ1-4
CASSLFPGGLANEKLFF
>TRBV14|TRBJ1-6
CASSQGGRGLTPLHF
>TRBV28|TRBJ1-2
CASSMGQGVRGYTF
>TRBV19|TRBJ1-5
CASSITGVSNQPQHF
>TRBV4-2|TRBJ2-7
CASSPHYDPTGFQYEQYF
>TRBV6-5|TRBJ2-7
CASRRDRGWYEQYF
>TRBV12-5|TRBJ1-5
CASAGSVSYQPQHF
>TRBV5-1|TRBJ2-1
CASRTSGISYNEQFF
>TRBV6-6|TRBJ1-5
CASSYRGNQPQHF
>TRBV15|TRBJ1-2
CATSNNDINGYTF
>TRBV6-5|TRBJ1-6
CASSSGGELSPPLHF
>TRBV3-1/TRBV3-2|TRBJ1-3
CASSQGGGVGGNTIYF
>TRBV7-6|TRBJ1-3
CASSLEPSSGNTIYF
>TRBV7-2|TRBJ1-5
CASSWGRNQPQHF
>TRBV2|TRBJ1-2
CASSLTGVINYGYTF
>TRBV20-1|TRBJ2-5
CSAGERDRGLETQYF
>TRBV9|TRBJ1-1
CASTRQGERTEAFF
>TRBV4-2|TRBJ1-1
CASSQVRGGNTEAFF
>TRBV5-4|TRBJ2-6
CASSLDHSGANVLTF
>TRBV6-5|TRBJ2-7
CASGRGLGEQYF
>TRBV7-9|TRBJ1-2
CATEAGVRGGYTF
>TRBV27|TRBJ2-1
CASSLWASGGAINEQFF
>TRBV30|TRBJ2-3
CAFQTSGSSDTQYF
>TRBV7-9|TRBJ1-2
CASSLVPRNLNYGYTF
>TRBV5-1|TRBJ2-5
CASSTGQHLETQYF
>TRBV5-1|TRBJ2-1
CASSLVLTGNNEQFF
>TRBV6-1|TRBJ2-3
CASSEIAETTDTQYF
>TRBV6-1|TRBJ2-2
CASTESRARTGELFF